These T cell receptor beta chains were read from a single sample in a study of blood T cell repertoires in COVID-19. Repertoires were generated with immunoSEQ multiplex PCR, while TCRdb's copy carries only in-frame clones and drops some. The profile shows 230,000 or so clones, more than 85% of them singletons. The sequencing input was peripheral blood. The receptor source for this set is a man between 35 and 55 years old with active or convalescent COVID-19. Both conserved end residues are part of each CDR3. A D gene is named only where the DNA matches it firmly. Expanded clones are given a class, and other clones once, few, many or no size at all.

D: .; size: .; J: TRBJ1-1; V: TRBV3-1/TRBV3-2; DNA: TGTGCCAGCAGCGCCGGGGGTGAAGCTTTCTTT; CDR3: CASSAGGEAFF
D: TRBD1; size: .; J: TRBJ2-3; V: TRBV28; DNA: TGTGCCAGCAGTTTTCCTCACATGGGACAGGGGGAATCATATCAGTATTTT; CDR3: CASSFPHMGQGESYQYF
D: .; size: .; J: TRBJ1-1; V: TRBV5-8; DNA: TGTGCCAGCACCCCTCTTCGGGGGACTGAAGCTTTCTTT; CDR3: CASTPLRGTEAFF
D: .; size: .; J: TRBJ1-2; V: TRBV2; DNA: TGTGCCAGCAGTGAAGCAGGGAGCAATGGCTACACCTTC; CDR3: CASSEAGSNGYTF
D: TRBD1; size: few; J: TRBJ1-2; V: TRBV19; DNA: TGTGCCAGTAGTATTTCAGGGGGAAGGTATGGCTACACCTTC; CDR3: CASSISGGRYGYTF
D: TRBD1; size: once; J: TRBJ2-3; V: TRBV24-1; DNA: TGTGCCTCTGCAAAGACAGGGTCTAGCACAGATACGCAGTATTTT; CDR3: CASAKTGSSTDTQYF
D: .; size: .; J: TRBJ2-3; V: TRBV19; DNA: TGTGCCAGTTCTTACGAGAGGAAAAGCACAGATACGCAGTATTTT; CDR3: CASSYERKSTDTQYF
D: .; size: .; J: TRBJ1-5; V: TRBV4-2; DNA: TGTGCCAGCAGCAGGACAGATAGCAATCAGCCCCAGCATTTT; CDR3: CASSRTDSNQPQHF
D: TRBD2; size: .; J: TRBJ2-6; V: TRBV28; DNA: TGTGCCAGCAGAAGGCGCTTAGCGGGAGCCTCCTCTGGGGCCAACGTCCTGACTTTC; CDR3: CASRRRLAGASSGANVLTF
D: .; size: .; J: TRBJ2-7; V: TRBV6-5; DNA: TGTGCCAGCAGGCGTACAGGGAACTCCTACGAGCAGTACTTC; CDR3: CASRRTGNSYEQYF
D: TRBD1; size: .; J: TRBJ1-2; V: TRBV19; DNA: TGTGCCAGTAGTACCGGACAGGGGACCACCTTC; CDR3: CASSTGQGTTF
D: .; size: .; J: TRBJ2-1; V: TRBV24-1; DNA: TGTGCCACCAGTGATTTCGGCCCTAACAGGGTCCTTGAGCAGTTCTTC; CDR3: CATSDFGPNRVLEQFF
D: .; size: .; J: TRBJ2-6; V: TRBV9; DNA: TGTGCCAGCAACAGATTTCCAGGGGCCGGGGCCAACGTCCTGACTTTC; CDR3: CASNRFPGAGANVLTF
D: .; size: .; J: TRBJ1-6; V: TRBV6-1; DNA: TGTGCCAGCAGTGAAGGGGCAGGGCCTTCACCCCTCCACTTT; CDR3: CASSEGAGPSPLHF
D: .; size: .; J: TRBJ1-2; V: TRBV4-1; DNA: TGCGCCAGCAGCCAAGATATCAGCGAATTTGATGGCTACACCTTC; CDR3: CASSQDISEFDGYTF
D: .; size: few; J: TRBJ1-4; V: TRBV6-5; DNA: TGTGCCAGCAGTACAGTTGCAACTAATGAAAAACTGTTTTTT; CDR3: CASSTVATNEKLFF
D: TRBD1; size: .; J: TRBJ1-5; V: TRBV5-8; DNA: TGTGCCAGCAGCTCCAATTGGGACAGTTCGCAGCATTTT; CDR3: CASSSNWDSSQHF
D: .; size: .; J: TRBJ2-3; V: TRBV5-6; DNA: TGTGCCAGCAGCTTGGAATACGACAGAAGCACAGATACGCAGTATTTT; CDR3: CASSLEYDRSTDTQYF
D: .; size: .; J: TRBJ1-1; V: TRBV7-8; DNA: TGTGCCAGCAGCTTAGGTCTTTCTGAAGCTTTCTTT; CDR3: CASSLGLSEAFF
D: TRBD1; size: .; J: TRBJ2-7; V: TRBV30; DNA: TGTGCCTGGAGAGTTCGGACAGGGGGCCGCGAGCAGTACTTC; CDR3: CAWRVRTGGREQYF
D: TRBD2; size: .; J: TRBJ2-5; V: TRBV5-1; DNA: TGCGCCAGCAGCTTGGCCCCGCAGCGGGGGGCCCCTGATACGCAAGAGACCCAGTACTTC; CDR3: CASSLAPQRGAPDTQETQYF
D: .; size: once; J: TRBJ1-2; V: TRBV2; DNA: TGTGCCAGCAGTGAAGCGCTTACAGGGAGTAGGGGCTACACCTTC; CDR3: CASSEALTGSRGYTF
D: .; size: .; J: TRBJ1-1; V: TRBV7-3; DNA: TGTGCCAGCAGCTCCCACATGAACACTGAAGCTTTCTTT; CDR3: CASSSHMNTEAFF
D: .; size: few; J: TRBJ1-6; V: TRBV5-1; DNA: TGCGCCAGCAGCTTGGGGGGGCCCACTAATTCACCCCTCCACTTT; CDR3: CASSLGGPTNSPLHF
D: .; size: .; J: TRBJ2-2; V: TRBV19; DNA: TGTGCCAGTACAACGAGGGCAGGAGCGAACACCGGGGAGCTGTTTTTT; CDR3: CASTTRAGANTGELFF
D: TRBD1; size: .; J: TRBJ1-1; V: TRBV7-3; DNA: TGTGCCAGCAGCCCAGGACAGGGGAACACTGAAGCTTTCTTT; CDR3: CASSPGQGNTEAFF
D: .; size: .; J: TRBJ1-2; V: TRBV5-1; DNA: TGCGCCAGCAGCTTGGTTAGGGGCATCGGCTATGGCTACACCTTC; CDR3: CASSLVRGIGYGYTF
D: TRBD1; size: .; J: TRBJ1-1; V: TRBV28; DNA: TGTGCCAGCAGTTACCCAGGGGGGCCCTCGAACACTGAAGCTTTCTTT; CDR3: CASSYPGGPSNTEAFF
D: .; size: .; J: TRBJ2-1; V: TRBV19; DNA: TGTGCCAGCCTTGGGCTAGCGGAGCAGTTCTTC; CDR3: CASLGLAEQFF
D: .; size: .; J: TRBJ2-7; V: TRBV19; DNA: TGTGCCAGTAGTATAGACTATCCGACGGGCGAGCAGTACTTC; CDR3: CASSIDYPTGEQYF
D: TRBD1; size: .; J: TRBJ1-4; V: TRBV27; DNA: TGTGCCAGCAGCCTGGGACAGGGGGGTGAAAAACTGTTTTTT; CDR3: CASSLGQGGEKLFF
D: .; size: .; J: TRBJ1-1; V: TRBV19; DNA: TGTGCCAGTAGTTCAGGGTTGAACACTGAAGCTTTCTTT; CDR3: CASSSGLNTEAFF
D: TRBD2; size: .; J: TRBJ2-2; V: TRBV3-1/TRBV3-2; DNA: TGTGCCAGCAGCCAAGGACTAGCGGGGGGGAACACCGGGGAGCTGTTTTTT; CDR3: CASSQGLAGGNTGELFF
D: .; size: once; J: TRBJ2-2; V: TRBV19; DNA: TGTGCCAGTAAGAAGCCGAACACCGGGGAGCTGTTTTTT; CDR3: CASKKPNTGELFF
D: .; size: .; J: TRBJ2-7; V: TRBV4-1; DNA: TGCGCCAGCAGCCAGAGTACCCAGGGCTACGAGCAGTACTTC; CDR3: CASSQSTQGYEQYF
D: .; size: .; J: TRBJ1-5; V: TRBV28; DNA: TGTGCCAGCAGTTGGGACTCTGGTAGTCAGCCCCAGCATTTT; CDR3: CASSWDSGSQPQHF
D: TRBD1; size: .; J: TRBJ1-1; V: TRBV24-1; DNA: TGTGCCACCAGTGATTGGAAACAGGGGGGGAACACTGAAGCTTTCTTT; CDR3: CATSDWKQGGNTEAFF
D: .; size: .; J: TRBJ2-3; V: TRBV11-1; DNA: TGTGCCAGCAGCTCCCGGGACTTGCTCACAGATACGCAGTATTTT; CDR3: CASSSRDLLTDTQYF
D: .; size: .; J: TRBJ1-6; V: TRBV28; DNA: TGTGCCAGCAGTTTGTCACAGGTTAATTCACCCCTCCACTTT; CDR3: CASSLSQVNSPLHF
D: .; size: once; J: TRBJ1-1; V: TRBV19; DNA: TGTGCCAGTAGTATAATCCAGGGCACTGAAGCTTTCTTT; CDR3: CASSIIQGTEAFF
D: .; size: .; J: TRBJ1-2; V: TRBV7-3; DNA: TGTGCCAGCAGCTTACATGGCGGCGATAGCTACACCTTC; CDR3: CASSLHGGDSYTF
D: TRBD1; size: few; J: TRBJ1-2; V: TRBV28; DNA: TGTGCCAGCAGGGGGGAACAGGGGGCCCTCTATGGCTACACCTTC; CDR3: CASRGEQGALYGYTF
D: .; size: .; J: TRBJ2-3; V: TRBV28; DNA: TGTGCCAGCAGTTTATCACTTGAAACTCCGGAGAATGAGGCAGATACGCAGTATTTT; CDR3: CASSLSLETPENEADTQYF
D: TRBD2; size: .; J: TRBJ2-1; V: TRBV7-9; DNA: TGTGCCAGCAGCTTCGCGCTAGCGGAGAGCTCCTACAATGAGCAGTTCTTC; CDR3: CASSFALAESSYNEQFF
D: .; size: .; J: TRBJ1-5; V: TRBV6-1; DNA: TGTGCCAGCAGTGATGTCATGCAGCCCCAGCATTTT; CDR3: CASSDVMQPQHF
D: .; size: .; J: TRBJ2-7; V: TRBV3-1/TRBV3-2; DNA: TGTGCCAGCAGCCGAAACAGGGTAGGAGCTTTCTCCTACGAGCAGTACTTC; CDR3: CASSRNRVGAFSYEQYF
D: TRBD1; size: .; J: TRBJ2-7; V: TRBV5-1; DNA: TGCGCCAGCAGCTTGGCGACAGGGAAGGGCGAGCAGTACTTC; CDR3: CASSLATGKGEQYF
D: TRBD1; size: .; J: TRBJ1-2; V: TRBV6-5; DNA: TGTGCCAGCAGTTACACAAGGACAGGGGGACATGGCTACACCTTC; CDR3: CASSYTRTGGHGYTF
D: TRBD1; size: .; J: TRBJ1-2; V: TRBV15; DNA: TGTGCCACTTCACAGGGGAACTATGGCTACACCTTC; CDR3: CATSQGNYGYTF
D: .; size: few; J: TRBJ1-1; V: TRBV7-6; DNA: TGTGCCAGCAGCTTAGGGCTGCGGGCGCTGAACACTGAAGCTTTCTTT; CDR3: CASSLGLRALNTEAFF